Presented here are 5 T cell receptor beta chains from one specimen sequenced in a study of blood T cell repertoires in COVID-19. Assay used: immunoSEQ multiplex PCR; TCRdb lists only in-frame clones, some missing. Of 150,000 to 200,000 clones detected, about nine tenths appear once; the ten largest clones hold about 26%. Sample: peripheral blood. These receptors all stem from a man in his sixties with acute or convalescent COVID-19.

The CDR3 loop is CASSLVRGAGYTF. The CDR3 DNA follows: TGTGCCAGCAGCTTGGTGCGGGGGGCCGGCTACACCTTC. The chain recombines TRBV5-8 with TRBJ1-2; D may be TRBD1 (6 bases). The germline V gene encodes CDR1 SGHTS and CDR2 YDEGEE. The CDR3 spans 13 residues. V lost 0 bases and J 8 bases, leaving 11 bases between the germline ends.

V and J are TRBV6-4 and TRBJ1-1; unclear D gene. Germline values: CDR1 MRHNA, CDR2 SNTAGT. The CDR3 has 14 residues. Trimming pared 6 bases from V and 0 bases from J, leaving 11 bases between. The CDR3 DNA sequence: TGTGCCAGCAGGGCTTCGCCCATGAACACTGAAGCTTTCTTT. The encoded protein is CASRASPMNTEAFF.

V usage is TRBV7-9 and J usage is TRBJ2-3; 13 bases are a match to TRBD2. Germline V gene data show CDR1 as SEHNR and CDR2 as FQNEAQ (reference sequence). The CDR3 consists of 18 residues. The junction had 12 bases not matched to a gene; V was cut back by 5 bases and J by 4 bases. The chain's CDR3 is CASSDPYRTSGGADTQYF. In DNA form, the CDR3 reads TGTGCCAGCAGCGATCCATACCGGACTAGCGGGGGAGCAGATACGCAGTATTTT.

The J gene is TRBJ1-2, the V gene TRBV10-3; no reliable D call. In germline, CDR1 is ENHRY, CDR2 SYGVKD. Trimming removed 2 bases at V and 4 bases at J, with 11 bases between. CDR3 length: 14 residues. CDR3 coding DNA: TGTGCCATCAGTGAGGTTCCCACCAGCTATGGCTACACCTTC. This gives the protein CAISEVPTSYGYTF.

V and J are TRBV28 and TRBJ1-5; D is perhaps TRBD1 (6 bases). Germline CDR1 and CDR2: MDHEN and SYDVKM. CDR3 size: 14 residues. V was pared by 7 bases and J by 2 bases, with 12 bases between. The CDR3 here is CASTLAGGNQPQHF. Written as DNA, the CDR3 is TGTGCCAGCACCCTGGCAGGGGGCAATCAGCCCCAGCATTTT.